The 11 T cell receptor beta chains below come from one sample, sequenced in a study of cytomegalovirus exposure and HLA in healthy donors. Both 60 Vbeta primers and 13 Jbeta primers went into the PCR. Repertoires were generated with immunoSEQ multiplex PCR, while TCRdb's copy carries only in-frame clones and drops some. Of about 170,000 clones in the sample, under 80% were seen once. Sequenced: PBMCs. These receptors were taken from a middle-aged man in good health and CMV-seronegative.

V gene TRBV11-2 combines with J gene TRBJ1-1; the D gene is possibly TRBD1 (6 bases). Trimming removed 5 bases from V and 8 bases from J, with 18 bases in between. CDR1 is SGHAT, CDR2 FQNNGV, per germline. The CDR3 contains 14 residues. This CDR3 reads CASSAVQGRAEAFF. As DNA, the CDR3 is TGTGCCAGCAGCGCCGTACAGGGACGGGCAGAAGCTTTCTTT.

This clone was seen a handful of times. The CDR3 DNA is TGTGCCAGCGGACCACAGGGTATAGGGAACACTGAAGCTTTCTTT. Translation gives CASGPQGIGNTEAFF. V gene TRBV25-1 combines with J gene TRBJ1-1; a weak D match, TRBD1 (6 bases). CDR1 and CDR2 from the germline V gene are MGHDK and SYGVNS. V was shortened by 8 bases and J by 1 base, with 17 bases between the two germline ends. There are 15 residues in the CDR3.

In this sample, this clone turned up once. The chain links TRBV27 to TRBJ1-1, with 7 bases matching TRBD1. CDR1 and CDR2 from the germline V gene are MNHEY and SMNVEV (reference sequence). After removal of 4 bases from V and 4 bases from J, the junction contained 6 bases not matched to a gene. The CDR3 length is 14 residues. In DNA, the CDR3 is TGTGCCAGCAGTTATACAGGGGTTCTCACTGAAGCTTTCTTT. Translated: CASSYTGVLTEAFF.

This clone was seen a single time. This chain joins TRBV28 and TRBJ1-2; no definite D call. CDR1 and CDR2 (germline): MDHEN, SYDVKM. The length of the CDR3 is 14 residues. The V end lost 7 bases, the J end lost 1 base, and 13 bases lay between the germline ends. CDR3 protein: CASNLNQVNYGYTF. In nucleotides, the CDR3 is TGTGCCAGCAACTTAAACCAGGTTAACTATGGCTACACCTTC.

The chain carries TRBV5-1 and TRBJ1-1; D unresolved. Trimming shortened V by 0 bases and J by 7 bases, and 10 bases separated the two germline ends. CDR1 SGHRS and CDR2 YFSETQ come from the germline V gene. The CDR3 loop spans 13 amino acids. The chain's CDR3 is CASSLAHGNEAFF. The CDR3 nucleotides are TGCGCCAGCAGCTTGGCTCACGGGAATGAAGCTTTCTTT.

V gene TRBV6-5 combines with J gene TRBJ1-6, with no clear D. There are 14 residues in the CDR3. Germline CDR1 is MNHEY and CDR2 is SVGAGI. V lost 6 bases, J lost 7 bases, and 13 bases lay in between. This CDR3 reads CASRHLGENSPLHF. DNA for the CDR3: TGTGCCAGCAGGCACCTGGGAGAGAATTCACCCCTCCACTTT.

This clone was observed a single time. The chain has TRBV5-1 and TRBJ2-5, with 7 nucleotides matching TRBD1. Unmatched junction bases numbered 8, after V lost 1 base and J lost 5 bases. Germline CDR1 is SGHRS and CDR2 is YFSETQ. This CDR3 is 15 amino acids long. This chain's CDR3 is CASSLRRQGVETQYF. As DNA, the CDR3 is TGCGCCAGCAGCTTGCGCCGACAGGGAGTGGAGACCCAGTACTTC.

The chain carries TRBV30 and TRBJ2-1; tentatively, D is TRBD1 (6 bases). The V gene's germline CDR1 is GTSNPN and CDR2 SVGIG (reference sequence). This CDR3 has 14 amino acids. V was clipped by 5 bases and J by 0 bases, with 11 bases between them. The CDR3 DNA sequence: TGTGCCTGGGGAGAGGGACACTCCTACAATGAGCAGTTCTTC. Translated, it gives CAWGEGHSYNEQFF. Combining the CDR3 with reference TRBV30 and TRBJ2-1 gives the whole variable domain SQTIHQWPATLVQPVGSPLSLECTVEGTSNPNLYWYRQAAGRGLQLLFYSVGIGQISSEVPQNLSASRPQDRQFILSSKKLLLSDSGFYLCAWGEGHSYNEQFFGPGTRLTVL.

The chain recombines TRBV6-5 with TRBJ1-2, with TRBD1 identical over 8 bases. From germline, CDR1 is MNHEY and CDR2 SVGAGI. The CDR3 is 15 residues long. V trimming: 6 bases; J trimming: 7 bases; junction bases outside the gene matches: 13. In DNA form, the CDR3 reads TGTGCCAGCAGCCCAGGGGGCCAAGGACGTAGTGGCTACACCTTC. Translation gives CASSPGGQGRSGYTF.

The chain carries TRBV19 and TRBJ1-2, with no clear D. Trimming removed 5 bases at V and 6 bases at J, with 16 bases between. The CDR3 sequence is 14 residues long. Germline-derived CDR1 and CDR2 are LNHDA and SQIVND (reference sequence). The DNA of the CDR3 is TGTGCCAGTAGTCTGCATCGGAGCGGCGATGGCTACACCTTC. Its translation is CASSLHRSGDGYTF.

This clone appeared a few times. The chain is built from TRBV29-1 and TRBJ1-3, with unresolved D. The CDR3 sequence is 12 residues long. The V and J ends lost 3 bases and 4 bases respectively, with 7 bases between them. Germline lookup yields CDR1 SQVTM and CDR2 ANQGSEA. The CDR3 spells CSVDWRGNTIYF. CDR3 DNA sequence: TGCAGCGTTGATTGGAGAGGAAACACCATATATTTT.